The 7 T cell receptor beta chains below were found in one sample sequenced in a study of T cells in Graves' hyperthyroidism and ophthalmopathy. It was RNA transcripts that yielded the amplified TCR beta CDR3 regions. With the HTBI primer set, the TCR CDR3 went through a first round of RT-PCR. TCRdb redid the calling of the multiplex PCR reads with MiXCR, one entry per CDR3 protein. The sample records more than 350,000 distinct CDR3 sequences, roughly 15% being singletons. Source material: blood. These receptors were obtained from an older woman with Graves' ophthalmopathy.

The J gene is TRBJ2-1, the V gene TRBV6-1, with 8 bases identical to TRBD2. The V and J ends lost 6 bases and 0 bases, in that order; junction bases with no gene match: 4. The germline gives CDR1 MNHNS, CDR2 SASEGT. The CDR3 is 15 residues long. This chain's CDR3 is CASRAAGASYNEQFF. The CDR3 DNA reads TGTGCCAGCAGGGCAGCGGGAGCCTCCTACAATGAGCAGTTCTTC.

There are many counts of this clonotype. This sequence joins TRBV5-1 and TRBJ1-4; maybe TRBD1 (6 bases). The CDR3 totals 15 residues. Germline V gene lookup returns CDR1 SGHRS and CDR2 YFSETQ. Trimming took 0 bases from V and 8 from J, leaving 14 bases between them. Here the CDR3 DNA reads TGCGCCAGCAGCTTGGAAGCAGGGGAGGGAGAAAAACTGTTTTTT. Protein sequence: CASSLEAGEGEKLFF.

The V call is TRBV19, the J call TRBJ2-5, with D hard to call. V lost 7 bases, J lost 2 bases, and 17 bases lay in between. Looked up from germline, CDR1 is LNHDA and CDR2 is SQIVND (reference sequence). CDR3 length equals 15 residues. CDR3 region: CASTPGRSFQETQYF. The CDR3 nucleotides are TGTGCCAGTACTCCCGGCAGGTCCTTTCAAGAGACCCAGTACTTC.

The sample holds many counts of this clonotype. The chain links TRBV3-1 to TRBJ2-7; TRBD2 agrees at 7 bases. V lost 5 bases to trimming and J lost 4 bases; unmatched junction nucleotides: 11. The length of the CDR3 is 15 residues. Germline lookup yields CDR1 LGHDT and CDR2 YNNKEL (reference sequence). This chain's CDR3 is CASSVGGGGEYEQYF. The CDR3 DNA follows: TGTGCCAGCAGCGTCGGCGGGGGAGGGGAATACGAGCAGTACTTC.

There are many counts of this clonotype. This sequence joins TRBV12-3 or TRBV12-4 and TRBJ2-3; 10 nucleotides align to TRBD1. The CDR3 runs to 14 residues. The ends lost 8 bases at V and 5 bases at J; junction bases unmatched: 7. CDR3 DNA sequence: TGTGCCAGCCGACAGGGGGCCGCAGGAGATACGCAGTATTTT. This translates into CASRQGAAGDTQYF.

The CDR3 loop reads CAGRHAGGVTDTQYF. Here the CDR3 DNA reads TGTGCCGGCCGTCACGCGGGAGGGGTCACAGATACGCAGTATTTT. The chain joins TRBV6-2 or TRBV6-3 to TRBJ2-3; 9 bases agree with TRBD2. CDR1 MNHEY and CDR2 SVGEGT come from the germline V gene. The ends lost 11 bases at V and 2 bases at J; junction bases unmatched: 11. This CDR3 has 15 amino acids.

This clonotype was observed at least ten times. This sequence joins TRBV5-1 and TRBJ2-1; possible D gene TRBD2, 5 bases. Germline V gene lookup returns CDR1 SGHRS and CDR2 YFSETQ. V dropped 5 bases and J dropped 6 bases, with 12 bases sitting between them. CDR3 length: 13 amino acids. CDR3 loop: CASSPWESNEQFF. The CDR3 bases are TGCGCCAGCAGTCCCTGGGAGTCCAATGAGCAGTTCTTC.